This entry concerns a single TCR beta chain. The sample is drawn from a study of blood T cell repertoires in COVID-19. The wider study: There were acute and convalescent COVID-19 samples, and they came from the United States, Italy and Spain. From T cells, B-cell-depleted T cells, or PBMCs came the material, which was cDNA or gDNA.

CDR3 size: 17 residues. Germline values: CDR1 LGHDT, CDR2 YNNKEL (reference sequence). J was trimmed by 1 base and V by 0 bases; bases with no gene match: 5. Original handling: The authors estimated nucleated cell counts from reference gene primer amplification. Assay: immunoSEQ multiplex PCR; the TCRdb copy retains only in-frame clones and omits some. Clone size and the V and J calls come from that table; the DNA yielded D and trimming. The data contain approximately 100,000 clones, 80% to 90% of them singletons. This clonotype originated in a woman of 80 years or more with acute or convalescent COVID-19. Sequencing input: peripheral blood. The chain combines TRBV3-1 (or the pseudogene TRBV3-2) with TRBJ2-3; TRBD1 matches at 9 bases. The CDR3 bases are TGTGCCAGCAGCCAAGATCTTGGGACAGGGCGCACAGATACGCAGTATTTT. Translation gives CASSQDLGTGRTDTQYF.